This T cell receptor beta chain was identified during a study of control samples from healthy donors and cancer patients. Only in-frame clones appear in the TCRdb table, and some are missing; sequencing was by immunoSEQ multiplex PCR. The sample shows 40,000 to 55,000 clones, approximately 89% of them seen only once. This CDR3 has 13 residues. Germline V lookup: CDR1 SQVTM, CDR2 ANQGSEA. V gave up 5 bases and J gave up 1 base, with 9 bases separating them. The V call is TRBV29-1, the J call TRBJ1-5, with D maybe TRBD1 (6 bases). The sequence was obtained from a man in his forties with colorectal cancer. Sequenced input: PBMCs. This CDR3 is CSVLGASNQPQHF. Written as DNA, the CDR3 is TGCAGCGTTCTGGGGGCCAGCAATCAGCCCCAGCATTTT. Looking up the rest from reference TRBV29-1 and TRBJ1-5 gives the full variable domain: SAVISQKPSRDICQRGTSLTIQCQVDSQVTMMFWYRQQPGQSLTLIATANQGSEATYESGFVIDKFPISRPNLTFSTLTVSNMSPEDSSIYLCSVLGASNQPQHFGDGTRLSIL.